The 28 T cell receptor beta chains listed next were all sequenced from one sample in a study of blood T cell repertoires in COVID-19. TCRdb's table, derived via immunoSEQ multiplex PCR, lists solely in-frame clones and lacks some. The repertoire has some 160,000 clones, about 80% of them found once; the top ten carry around 17%. The sequencing input was PBMCs or T cells enriched from blood (not recorded which). The receptors here all came from an older woman in a cohort exposed to, infected with or recovered from COVID-19 (not recorded which).

The chain couples TRBV5-4 to TRBJ1-2; 7 bases are a match to TRBD1. V trimming: 2 bases; J trimming: 4 bases; junction bases outside the gene matches: 5. The CDR3 has 14 residues. Germline loops: CDR1 SGHNT, CDR2 YYREEE (reference sequence). CDR3 region: CASSFRGSSYGYTF. Here the CDR3 DNA reads TGTGCCAGCAGCTTCAGGGGGTCTAGCTATGGCTACACCTTC. Full variable domain (remainder filled in from reference TRBV5-4 and TRBJ1-2): ETGVTQSPTHLIKTRGQQVTLRCSSQSGHNTVSWYQQALGQGPQFIFQYYREEENGRGNFPPRFSGLQFPNYSSELNVNALELDDSALYLCASSFRGSSYGYTFGSGTRLTVV.

The genes are TRBV7-9 and TRBJ2-1; a weak D match, TRBD1 (6 bases). The CDR3 is 14 amino acids. The V and J ends lost 1 base and 5 bases respectively, with 9 bases between them. Germline CDR1 and CDR2: SEHNR and FQNEAQ (reference sequence). CDR3 residues: CASSLDREHNEQFF. For the CDR3, the DNA is TGTGCCAGCAGCTTAGACAGGGAACACAATGAGCAGTTCTTC.

V and J are TRBV11-2 and TRBJ2-7; D possibly corresponds to TRBD2 (6 bases). Looked up from germline, CDR1 is SGHAT and CDR2 is FQNNGV. The CDR3 is made up of 14 amino acids. Trimming removed 5 bases from V and 4 bases from J, with 15 bases in between. CDR3 sequence (DNA): TGTGCCAGCAGCCCCGGGGGAGGTCCATACGAGCAGTACTTC. Protein product: CASSPGGGPYEQYF.

V usage is TRBV7-2 and J usage is TRBJ2-1, with D hard to call. This CDR3 region has 12 residues. Germline-derived CDR1 and CDR2 are SGHTA and FQGNSA. V lost 6 bases to trimming and J lost 10 bases, with 13 bases between them. CDR3 sequence reads: CASRPLRGEQFF. CDR3 nucleotides: TGTGCCAGCAGACCCCTCCGTGGCGAGCAGTTCTTC.

V and J are TRBV2 and TRBJ1-1; weak D call: TRBD1 (6 bases). Germline V gives CDR1 SNHLY, CDR2 FYNNEI. The CDR3 consists of 13 residues. The V end was cut by 3 bases, the J end by 11 bases, with 16 bases between. This CDR3 reads CASSDLEGGRAFF. CDR3 DNA sequence: TGTGCCAGCAGTGACCTTGAGGGGGGGAGGGCTTTCTTT.

The chain recombines TRBV21-1 with TRBJ2-1; no check of the table's D call, TRBD2, against the DNA was made. TRBV21-1 is designated a pseudogene. The CDR3 totals 15 residues. The CDR3 region is CASSSGRGTYNEQFF. The CDR3 coding sequence is TGTGCCTCATCTAGCGGGAGGGGGACCTACAATGAGCAGTTCTTC.

This rearrangement joins TRBV7-5 to TRBJ2-7; the tabulated D call, TRBD2, remains unverified against the DNA. TRBV7-5 is designated a pseudogene. The CDR3 covers 14 residues. CDR3 region: CARNGQGGRYEQYF. CDR3 in DNA: TGTGCCAGAAACGGGCAGGGCGGGAGGTACGAGCAGTACTTC.

This chain uses TRBV7-2 with TRBJ2-7; TRBD1 is a possible D gene (6 bases). The germline V gene encodes CDR1 SGHTA and CDR2 FQGNSA. V lost 5 bases and J 6 bases, leaving 20 bases between the germline ends. The CDR3 loop spans 15 amino acids. The CDR3: CASSPLRGSLSEQYF. CDR3 in DNA: TGTGCCAGCAGCCCACTCAGGGGTTCCCTCTCCGAGCAGTACTTC.

The rearrangement links TRBV7-9 to TRBJ2-5; 13 nucleotides align to TRBD2. The germline gives CDR1 SEHNR, CDR2 FQNEAQ (reference sequence). V shed 4 bases, J shed 1 base, and the junction held 9 bases outside the gene matches. This CDR3 is 18 amino acids long. CDR3: CASSSGLAGVVFQETQYF. The CDR3 DNA sequence: TGTGCCAGCAGCTCCGGACTAGCGGGAGTCGTATTCCAAGAGACCCAGTACTTC.

This clone was picked up a small number of times. The V call is TRBV10-1, the J call TRBJ2-1; TRBD1 might be the D (6 bases). CDR1 WNHNN and CDR2 SYGVQD come from the germline V gene (reference sequence). The length of the CDR3 is 16 residues. Trimming stripped 7 bases from V and 4 bases from J, with 20 bases between. The CDR3 sequence: CASTYLGTQIYNEQFF. CDR3 DNA sequence: TGCGCCAGCACGTATCTCGGGACACAAATTTACAATGAGCAGTTCTTC.

The chain carries TRBV5-1 and TRBJ1-1; D unresolved. The CDR3 extends over 14 amino acids. Per the germline V gene, CDR1 is SGHRS and CDR2 is YFSETQ. V shed 1 base and J shed 4 bases, with 11 bases lying between them. The CDR3 is CASSLRRGFTEAFF. For the CDR3, the DNA is TGCGCCAGCAGCTTGAGACGGGGATTCACTGAAGCTTTCTTT.

The rearrangement uses TRBV10-3 and TRBJ2-7; 10 bases match TRBD2. Germline V gene data show CDR1 as ENHRY and CDR2 as SYGVKD. This CDR3 is built from 15 residues. V lost 2 bases to trimming and J lost 5 bases; unmatched junction nucleotides: 6. The CDR3 loop reads CAISEPASGSHEQYF. The CDR3 DNA sequence: TGTGCCATCAGTGAGCCGGCTAGCGGGAGCCACGAGCAGTACTTC.

The chain employs TRBV13 and TRBJ1-1, with D possibly matching TRBD1 (6 bases). Germline CDR1 reads PRHDT; CDR2 reads FYEKMQ (reference sequence). Between the trimmed V and J ends, which lost 5 bases and 1 base, there was a span of 14 bases. The CDR3 has 15 amino acids. The CDR3 DNA sequence: TGTGCCAGCAGCCATGGTTACAGGGAGAACACTGAAGCTTTCTTT. Translated, it gives CASSHGYRENTEAFF.

The chain has TRBV5-1 and TRBJ2-7; the match to TRBD2 covers 11 bases. The V gene end was trimmed by 5 bases and the J gene end by 2 bases; junction bases not matched to a gene: 0. Looked up from germline, CDR1 is SGHRS and CDR2 is YFSETQ. The CDR3 loop spans 13 amino acids. The DNA of the CDR3 is TGCGCCAGCAGGACTAGCGGGACCTACGAGCAGTACTTC. Its translation is CASRTSGTYEQYF.

This sequence joins TRBV29-1 and TRBJ1-2, with D hard to call. The germline gives CDR1 SQVTM, CDR2 ANQGSEA. The CDR3 has 11 amino acids. V lost 4 bases, J lost 3 bases, and 6 bases lay in between. CDR3 bases: TGCAGCGTTGGAAGAGACTATGGCTACACCTTC. This sequence encodes CSVGRDYGYTF.

The chain is built from TRBV24-1 and TRBJ1-5; 8 bases line up with TRBD1. Trimming cost V 4 bases and J 6 bases; bases outside gene matches: 4. Germline V gene sequence: CDR1 KGHDR, CDR2 SFDVKD. The CDR3 length is 14 residues. The CDR3 loop reads CATSDQGASQPQHF. Written as DNA, the CDR3 is TGTGCCACCAGTGACCAGGGGGCGAGTCAGCCCCAGCATTTT.

The chain combines TRBV7-4 with TRBJ1-1, with D maybe TRBD1 (6 bases). The V end lost 0 bases, the J end lost 4 bases, and 12 bases lay between the germline ends. Germline CDR1 reads SGHVT; CDR2 reads SQSDAQ. The length of the CDR3 is 15 residues. The CDR3 protein is CASSLAARGLTEAFF. CDR3 DNA sequence: TGTGCCAGCAGCTTAGCCGCCAGGGGTCTCACTGAAGCTTTCTTT.

The gene calls are TRBV9 and TRBJ1-1, with 7 positions matching TRBD1. The trim removed 3 bases at V and 3 bases at J, leaving 8 bases unmatched. The CDR3 length is 15 residues. In germline, CDR1 is SGDLS, CDR2 YYNGEE. Written as DNA, the CDR3 is TGTGCCAGCAGCGCTCGTGAGGGACAGCACACTGAAGCTTTCTTT. Its protein is CASSAREGQHTEAFF. Variable domain in full (rest from reference TRBV9 and TRBJ1-1): DSGVTQTPKHLITATGQRVTLRCSPRSGDLSVYWYQQSLDQGLQFLIQYYNGEERAKGNILERFSAQQFPDLHSELNLSSLELGDSALYFCASSAREGQHTEAFFGQGTRLTVV.

V and J are TRBV4-2 and TRBJ1-3; no definite D call. The CDR3 length is 14 residues. Germline values: CDR1 LGHNA, CDR2 YNFKEQ. With 4 bases removed from V and 6 bases from J, the gap between germline ends came to 13 bases. CDR3 nucleotides: TGTGCCAGCAGCCGGAGGGATTGGGAAAACACCATATATTTT. This gives the protein CASSRRDWENTIYF.

The V and J genes are TRBV15 and TRBJ2-7; a possible D gene is TRBD1 (5 bases). V was shortened by 8 bases and J by 4 bases, with 15 bases between the two germline ends. Germline CDR1 is LNHNV and CDR2 is YYDKDF (reference sequence). The CDR3 sequence is 13 residues long. CDR3 in amino acids: CATRTNYNYEQYF. CDR3 DNA sequence: TGTGCCACCCGGACAAATTATAATTACGAGCAGTACTTC.

This clone was detected a few times. The V call is TRBV5-1, the J call TRBJ2-3, with D possibly being TRBD2 (5 bases). The CDR3 is 15 residues long. The V end was cut by 4 bases, the J end by 0 bases, with 12 bases between. In germline, CDR1 is SGHRS, CDR2 YFSETQ. The CDR3 nucleotides are TGCGCCAGCAGCGAGGGAGCGTCGAGCACAGATACGCAGTATTTT. This sequence encodes CASSEGASSTDTQYF.

The rearrangement joins TRBV28 to TRBJ1-5, with 8 nucleotides matching TRBD1. V shed 6 bases and J 7 bases; nucleotides not matched to a gene: 5. The V gene's germline CDR1 is MDHEN and CDR2 SYDVKM. CDR3 length: 13 amino acids. CDR3 DNA sequence: TGTGCCAGCAGGGACGGACAGGGACAGCCCCAGCATTTT. Translation: CASRDGQGQPQHF.

This clone was seen once. At the DNA level, this CDR3 is encoded by other sequences in the same sample as well. The V call is TRBV18, the J call TRBJ1-1; unclear D gene. CDR1 and CDR2 from the germline V gene are KGHSH and LQKENI. The ends were cut back, 1 base at V and 1 base at J, with 10 bases in the middle. The length of the CDR3 is 15 residues. CDR3 sequence: CASSPREVSNTEAFF. CDR3 in DNA: TGTGCCAGCTCACCACGAGAGGTATCGAACACTGAAGCTTTCTTT.

This clone has just a few counts. The genes are TRBV7-2 and TRBJ1-5; D is unresolved. The CDR3 runs to 16 residues. V was trimmed by 0 bases and J by 0 bases, leaving 9 bases between them. Per the germline V gene, CDR1 is SGHTA and CDR2 is FQGNSA. CDR3 region: CASSLAGGNSNQPQHF. CDR3 in DNA: TGTGCCAGCAGCTTAGCGGGAGGCAATAGCAATCAGCCCCAGCATTTT.

V is TRBV4-3 and J is TRBJ1-5; no clear D. The CDR3 runs to 15 residues. Between the trimmed V and J ends, which lost 1 base and 6 bases, there was a span of 13 bases. CDR1 LGHNA and CDR2 YSLEER come from the germline V gene. CDR3 sequence (DNA): TGCGCCAGCAGCCAAGGGGGAGGGCGGGGTCAGCCCCAGCATTTT. Translated, it gives CASSQGGGRGQPQHF.

The chain employs TRBV19 and TRBJ2-1, with 11 bases fitting TRBD2. Germline lookup yields CDR1 LNHDA and CDR2 SQIVND (reference sequence). The CDR3 is made up of 17 amino acids. Trimming cost V 7 bases and J 6 bases; bases outside gene matches: 14. This chain's CDR3 is CASTRFATSGERNEQFF. The CDR3 coding sequence is TGTGCCAGTACCCGATTTGCGACTAGCGGGGAGCGCAATGAGCAGTTCTTC.

The chain couples TRBV28 to TRBJ2-1; D possibly corresponds to TRBD2 (6 bases). The CDR3 consists of 13 residues. With 1 base removed from V and 15 bases from J, the gap between germline ends came to 16 bases. CDR1 and CDR2 (germline): MDHEN, SYDVKM. This chain's CDR3 is CASSLSPGVQWFF. For the CDR3, the DNA is TGTGCCAGCAGTTTATCCCCGGGGGTCCAGTGGTTCTTC.

J is TRBJ1-1 and V is TRBV28; 7 bases map to TRBD1. From germline, CDR1 is MDHEN and CDR2 SYDVKM. J gave up 6 bases and V 1 base, and 5 bases lay outside the gene matches. The CDR3 covers 14 residues. DNA of the CDR3: TGTGCCAGCAGTTTATTCGGACAGGCTCCTGAAGCTTTCTTT. Translating it yields CASSLFGQAPEAFF.